Presented here are 6 T cell receptor beta chains from one specimen sequenced in a study of control samples from healthy donors and cancer patients. Sequencing used immunoSEQ multiplex PCR; TCRdb keeps in-frame clones, though not all of them. The data hold more than 20,000 clones, with roughly 91% observed a single time. The sample taken for sequencing was PBMCs. These receptors all come from a man aged 50-60 years with lung cancer.

This chain links TRBV6-5 with TRBJ1-2; D is unresolved. V shed 10 bases and J shed 8 bases, with 11 bases lying between them. The germline gives CDR1 MNHEY, CDR2 SVGAGI. The CDR3 length is 10 residues. The CDR3 sequence: CATLDEGYTF. For the CDR3, the DNA is TGTGCCACCCTCGATGAGGGCTACACCTTC.

This clone has only one observation. The CDR3 here is CASSRDSSSVNEQFF. CDR3 DNA sequence: TGTGCCAGCAGTCGGGACAGTTCGAGCGTAAATGAGCAGTTCTTC. V and J are TRBV6-5 and TRBJ2-1; 7 bases map to TRBD1. This CDR3 has 15 amino acids. CDR1 is MNHEY and CDR2 is SVGAGI in the germline V gene. J gave up 7 bases and V 5 bases, and 11 bases lay outside the gene matches.

The V gene is TRBV29-1, the J gene TRBJ1-2, with TRBD1 as a possible D gene (5 bases). CDR3 length: 13 residues. Germline V gene data show CDR1 as SQVTM and CDR2 as ANQGSEA. V shed 5 bases and J shed 6 bases, with 16 bases lying between them. The CDR3 loop is CSVRGPNEDGYTF. DNA for the CDR3: TGCAGCGTTCGGGGCCCAAACGAGGATGGCTACACCTTC.

The chain links TRBV2 to TRBJ2-7; D call uncertain. The CDR3 contains 11 residues. Germline CDR1 and CDR2: SNHLY and FYNNEI. V dropped 6 bases and J dropped 3 bases, with 6 bases sitting between them. Written as DNA, the CDR3 is TGTGCCAGCAGGGAGATCTACGAGCAGTACTTC. Protein product: CASREIYEQYF.

The J gene is TRBJ2-5, the V gene TRBV5-4, with 9 bases lining up with TRBD2. Germline V gene data show CDR1 as SGHNT and CDR2 as YYREEE (reference sequence). V shed 1 base and J 2 bases; nucleotides not matched to a gene: 3. This CDR3 contains 15 residues. CDR3 bases: TGTGCCAGCAGCTTGAGCGGGGGGTCGCAAGAGACCCAGTACTTC. It codes for CASSLSGGSQETQYF.

V is TRBV7-2 and J is TRBJ1-1; D remains ambiguous. This CDR3 has 13 amino acids. V shed 3 bases and J shed 0 bases, with 5 bases lying between them. Germline V CDR1 and CDR2: SGHTA, FQGNSA. The CDR3 sequence: CASSFRMNTEAFF. The CDR3 nucleotides are TGTGCCAGCAGCTTCCGGATGAACACTGAAGCTTTCTTT.